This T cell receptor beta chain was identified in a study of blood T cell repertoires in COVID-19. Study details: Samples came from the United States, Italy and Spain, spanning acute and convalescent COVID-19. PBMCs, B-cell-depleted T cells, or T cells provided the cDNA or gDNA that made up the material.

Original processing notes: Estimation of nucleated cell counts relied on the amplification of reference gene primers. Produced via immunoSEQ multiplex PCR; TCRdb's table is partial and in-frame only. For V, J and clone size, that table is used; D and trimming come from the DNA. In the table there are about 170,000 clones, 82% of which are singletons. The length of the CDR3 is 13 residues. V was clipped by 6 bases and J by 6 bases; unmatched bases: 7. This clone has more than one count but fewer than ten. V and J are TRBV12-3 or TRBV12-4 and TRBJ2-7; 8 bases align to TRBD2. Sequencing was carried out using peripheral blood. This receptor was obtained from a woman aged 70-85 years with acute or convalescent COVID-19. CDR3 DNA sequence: TGTGCCAGCAGCCTTTGGACTAGCAGCGAGCAGTACTTC. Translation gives CASSLWTSSEQYF.